These 22 T cell receptor beta chains came from one sample sequenced in a study of T cell clonotyping in hematopoietic cell transplantation. Libraries were prepared by immunoSEQ multiplex PCR; TCRdb keeps only in-frame clonotypes and omits some of them. The sample lists some 10,000 clones, 95% to 98% seen once, with 2% to 3% in the top ten. Specimen: peripheral blood mononuclear cells, collected 100 days after allogeneic stem cell transplant. The receptors here all came from a male patient between 55 and 70 years old who had an allogeneic stem cell transplant from a related donor, so the T cells may come from the graft donor. Some clones in this sample may be carry-over from other donors' samples.

The genes are TRBV6-5 and TRBJ2-1, with 8 bases that match TRBD2. The CDR3 runs 15 residues. CDR1 and CDR2 from the germline V gene are MNHEY and SVGAGI. The ends lost 0 bases at V and 9 bases at J; junction bases unmatched: 7. The CDR3 region is CASSYSKGLVGEQFF. As DNA, the CDR3 is TGTGCCAGCAGTTACTCAAAGGGACTAGTTGGTGAGCAGTTCTTC.

The gene calls are TRBV10-1 and TRBJ1-4; D perhaps matches TRBD1 (5 bases). V was trimmed by 2 bases and J by 7 bases, leaving 29 bases between them. The CDR3 length is 20 residues. CDR1 WNHNN and CDR2 SYGVQD come from the germline V gene (reference sequence). CDR3 sequence (DNA): TGCGCCAGCAGTGAGCCGACGCGGGGGAGGCGAGAGGGTGCCGGTGAAAAACTGTTTTTT. Translation: CASSEPTRGRREGAGEKLFF.

The chain couples TRBV29-1 to TRBJ2-6, with a possible D match to TRBD1 (7 bases). Germline V gene data show CDR1 as SQVTM and CDR2 as ANQGSEA. Trimming pared 7 bases from V and 0 bases from J, leaving 10 bases between. CDR3 size: 14 residues. CDR3 protein: CSAGDSSGANVLTF. In nucleotides, the CDR3 is TGCAGCGCGGGGGACAGCTCTGGGGCCAACGTCCTGACTTTC.

Here the CDR3 reads CASSQVIVNTIYF. The CDR3 DNA sequence: TGTGCCAGCAGTCAGGTCATTGTGAACACCATATATTTT. The chain is built from TRBV5-6 and TRBJ1-3; D call uncertain. V lost 5 bases, J lost 7 bases, and 13 bases lay in between. CDR3 length: 13 residues. Looked up from germline, CDR1 is SGHDT and CDR2 is YYEEEE.

The chain has TRBV5-1 and TRBJ2-5; D may match TRBD1 or TRBD2 (5 bases each). V was cut by 1 base and J by 3 bases, with 10 bases left in between. The length of the CDR3 is 14 residues. Germline values: CDR1 SGHRS, CDR2 YFSETQ. The DNA of the CDR3 is TGCGCCAGCAGCTTGTTGGGGACCGAAGAGACCCAGTACTTC. It codes for CASSLLGTEETQYF. The full variable domain, with the rest looked up from reference TRBV5-1 and TRBJ2-5, is KAGVTQTPRYLIKTRGQQVTLSCSPISGHRSVSWYQQTPGQGLQFLFEYFSETQRNKGNFPGRFSGRQFSNSRSEMNVSTLELGDSALYLCASSLLGTEETQYFGPGTRLLVL.

CDR3: CASSKDYPTDTQYF. DNA of the CDR3: TGTGCCAGCAGCAAGGACTACCCCACAGATACGCAGTATTTT. This chain connects TRBV6-5 to TRBJ2-3, with D tentatively TRBD2 (6 bases). The ends were cut back, 6 bases at V and 2 bases at J, with 12 bases in the middle. The CDR3 is 14 residues long. The germline V gene encodes CDR1 MNHEY and CDR2 SVGAGI.

V gene TRBV13 combines with J gene TRBJ2-3; no reliable D call. There are 13 residues in the CDR3. The ends were cut back, 0 bases at V and 12 bases at J, with 13 bases in the middle. Germline CDR1 PRHDT, CDR2 FYEKMQ (reference sequence). For the CDR3, the DNA is TGTGCCAGCAGCTTAGGGGTAGACTGGTCCCAGTATTTT. Its translation is CASSLGVDWSQYF.

The gene calls are TRBV6-6 and TRBJ1-5, with 7 bases lining up with TRBD1. V gave up 7 bases and J gave up 1 base; unmatched junction bases: 7. Germline V CDR1 and CDR2: MNHNY, SVGAGI (reference sequence). This CDR3 comprises 15 residues. CDR3 in DNA: TGTGCCAGCAAAAACAGGGGTTCGAGCAATCAGCCCCAGCATTTT. Its translation is CASKNRGSSNQPQHF.

The genes are TRBV5-1 and TRBJ2-3; TRBD2 agrees at 7 bases. Germline lookup yields CDR1 SGHRS and CDR2 YFSETQ. The junction had 6 bases not matched to a gene; V was cut back by 4 bases and J by 4 bases. The CDR3 spans 14 residues. Written as DNA, the CDR3 is TGCGCCAGCAGCCCCCGGGGGGACGCAGATACGCAGTATTTT. As protein: CASSPRGDADTQYF.

This sequence joins TRBV14 and TRBJ1-2; TRBD1 is a possible D gene (6 bases). Trimming stripped 1 base from V and 4 bases from J, with 10 bases between. CDR3 length equals 14 residues. Germline lookup yields CDR1 SGHDN and CDR2 FVKESK. This CDR3 is CASSQGQEGYGYTF. For the CDR3, the DNA is TGTGCCAGCAGCCAAGGACAGGAAGGCTATGGCTACACCTTC. Variable domain in full (rest from reference TRBV14 and TRBJ1-2): EAGVTQFPSHSVIEKGQTVTLRCDPISGHDNLYWYRRVMGKEIKFLLHFVKESKQDESGMPNNRFLAERTGGTYSTLKVQPAELEDSGVYFCASSQGQEGYGYTFGSGTRLTVV.

This clone was seen once. The chain uses TRBV7-2 and TRBJ2-3; 10 bases are a match to TRBD2. Trimming removed 1 base from V and 3 bases from J; junction bases left unmatched: 4. This CDR3 has 16 amino acids. Germline V gives CDR1 SGHTA, CDR2 FQGNSA. The chain's CDR3 is CASSLGSSGGTDTQYF. The CDR3 DNA sequence: TGTGCCAGCAGCTTAGGGAGTAGCGGGGGGACAGATACGCAGTATTTT.

V usage is TRBV30 and J usage is TRBJ1-1; 7 nucleotides agree with TRBD1. CDR3 length: 12 residues. Germline lookup yields CDR1 GTSNPN and CDR2 SVGIG (reference sequence). With 7 bases clipped from V and 5 bases from J, the junction kept 7 bases outside the gene matches. CDR3 residues: CASEGASTEAFF. CDR3 DNA: TGTGCCTCCGAGGGGGCAAGTACTGAAGCTTTCTTT.

This chain uses TRBV6-6 with TRBJ1-5; D is possibly TRBD1 (6 bases). Germline V gene lookup returns CDR1 MNHNY and CDR2 SVGAGI (reference sequence). This CDR3 has 15 amino acids. V lost 6 bases and J lost 0, with 12 bases in between. The CDR3 DNA follows: TGTGCCAGCAGGGCCGGGACACATAGCAATCAGCCCCAGCATTTT. It encodes CASRAGTHSNQPQHF.

The chain is built from TRBV27 and TRBJ1-5, with D perhaps TRBD1 (5 bases). Germline V lookup: CDR1 MNHEY, CDR2 SMNVEV (reference sequence). This CDR3 has 13 amino acids. Trimming took 5 bases from V and 7 from J, leaving 12 bases between them. The CDR3 spells CASSRRQRQPQHF. The CDR3 nucleotides read TGTGCCAGCAGTCGCCGACAGAGACAGCCCCAGCATTTT.

The chain couples TRBV6-1 to TRBJ1-5; D is uncertain. V lost 7 bases, J lost 2 bases, and 15 bases lay in between. The CDR3 has 15 residues. From germline, CDR1 is MNHNS and CDR2 SASEGT. The CDR3 loop is CASTPIRSGNQPQHF. The DNA of the CDR3 is TGTGCCAGCACCCCAATTCGGTCTGGCAATCAGCCCCAGCATTTT.

The gene calls are TRBV6-6 and TRBJ1-2; D may be TRBD1 (6 bases). This CDR3 comprises 14 residues. Trimming cost V 4 bases and J 8 bases, with 17 bases left between them. From germline, CDR1 is MNHNY and CDR2 SVGAGI (reference sequence). CDR3 sequence (DNA): TGTGCCAGCAGTTTTGGGGGGGCATCCTGGGGCTACACCTTC. It yields the protein CASSFGGASWGYTF.

The chain couples TRBV4-3 to TRBJ2-7; D gene uncertain. The CDR3 is 15 residues long. V lost 0 bases and J 0 bases, leaving 9 bases between the germline ends. Per the germline V gene, CDR1 is LGHNA and CDR2 is YSLEER. The CDR3 reads CASSQDYWGSYEQYF. CDR3 DNA: TGCGCCAGCAGCCAAGACTACTGGGGCTCCTACGAGCAGTACTTC.

The chain carries TRBV9 and TRBJ2-7; D possibly uses TRBD1 or TRBD2 (5 bases each). Germline-derived CDR1 and CDR2 are SGDLS and YYNGEE. The CDR3 runs 12 residues. V was cut by 4 bases and J by 5 bases, with 10 bases left in between. The DNA for the CDR3 is TGTGCCAGCAGCCCCGGGGCACACGAGCAGTACTTC. Its protein is CASSPGAHEQYF.

The chain is built from TRBV7-9 and TRBJ2-7; 8 nucleotides line up with TRBD1. Germline CDR1 and CDR2: SEHNR and FQNEAQ (reference sequence). CDR3 length: 15 residues. The junction had 6 bases not matched to a gene; V was cut back by 3 bases and J by 2 bases. The CDR3 sequence: CASSFAQGGTYEQYF. DNA for the CDR3: TGTGCCAGCAGCTTCGCACAGGGGGGAACCTACGAGCAGTACTTC. Drawing the rest from reference TRBV7-9 and TRBJ2-7, the complete variable domain is DTGVSQNPRHKITKRGQNVTFRCDPISEHNRLYWYRQTLGQGPEFLTYFQNEAQLEKSRLLSDRFSAERPKGSFSTLEIQRTEQGDSAMYLCASSFAQGGTYEQYFGPGTRLTVT.

This clone occurred once. The rearrangement uses TRBV7-3 and TRBJ2-5; D is uncertain. The germline CDR1 and CDR2 sequences are SGHTA and FQGTGA. V was trimmed by 1 base and J by 3 bases, leaving 9 bases between them. The CDR3 is made up of 14 amino acids. CDR3 nucleotides: TGTGCCAGCAGCTTAAACCCTGGAAAAGAGACCCAGTACTTC. As protein: CASSLNPGKETQYF. Combining the CDR3 with reference TRBV7-3 and TRBJ2-5 gives the whole variable domain GAGVSQTPSNKVTEKGKYVELRCDPISGHTALYWYRQSLGQGPEFLIYFQGTGAADDSGLPNDRFFAVRPEGSVSTLKIQRTERGDSAVYLCASSLNPGKETQYFGPGTRLLVL.

The chain couples TRBV30 to TRBJ2-1, with D perhaps matching TRBD1 (5 bases). Germline CDR1 GTSNPN, CDR2 SVGIG (reference sequence). Trimming took 3 bases from V and 0 from J, leaving 15 bases between them. This CDR3 is built from 16 residues. CDR3 in DNA: TGTGCCTGGAGCCCTCAGGGCCGGAGCTCCTACAATGAGCAGTTCTTC. As protein: CAWSPQGRSSYNEQFF.

V and J are TRBV6-1 and TRBJ1-5; 7 positions agree with TRBD1. The CDR3 sequence is 19 residues long. Germline V gene lookup returns CDR1 MNHNS and CDR2 SASEGT. After removal of 2 bases from V and 8 bases from J, the junction contained 21 bases not matched to a gene. CDR3 DNA sequence: TGTGCCAGCAGTGAAAGGGCAGCCTGGGGACAGTTTATTCGGGAGCCCCAGCATTTT. The encoded protein is CASSERAAWGQFIREPQHF.